Following are 10 T cell receptor beta chains from one sample sequenced in a study of T cell repertoires in cytomegalovirus infection. TCRdb processed the reads anew with MiXCR; each CDR3 protein has one entry. Of hundreds of thousands of distinct CDR3 sequences listed, roughly a tenth are singletons. The sample consisted of PBMCs. Receptors were obtained from a human donor in good health (CMV status not recorded). Some clones in this sample may be carry-over from other donors' samples.

This clonotype occurred many times. This sequence joins TRBV6-6 and TRBJ2-7, with 8 bases that match TRBD1. Germline values: CDR1 MNHNY, CDR2 SVGAGI (reference sequence). This CDR3 contains 15 residues. Unmatched junction bases numbered 6, after V lost 2 bases and J lost 3 bases. In DNA, the CDR3 is TGTGCCAGCAGTTACGACCAGGGGGCCCGCTACGAGCAGTACTTC. This encodes CASSYDQGARYEQYF.

A few counts support this clonotype. The chain couples TRBV29-1 to TRBJ1-1; perhaps TRBD1 as D (5 bases). Germline V lookup: CDR1 SQVTM, CDR2 ANQGSEA. V lost 4 bases, J lost 4 bases, and 13 bases lay in between. This CDR3 has 13 amino acids. This chain's CDR3 is CSVVQGIGTEAFF. In nucleotides, the CDR3 is TGCAGCGTTGTCCAGGGAATCGGCACTGAAGCTTTCTTT. The whole variable domain, remainder taken from reference TRBV29-1 and TRBJ1-1, is SAVISQKPSRDICQRGTSLTIQCQVDSQVTMMFWYRQQPGQSLTLIATANQGSEATYESGFVIDKFPISRPNLTFSTLTVSNMSPEDSSIYLCSVVQGIGTEAFFGQGTRLTVV.

This clonotype occurred many times. The rearrangement links TRBV10-3 to TRBJ1-2; D gene unclear. Germline CDR1 and CDR2: ENHRY and SYGVKD. The V end was cut by 3 bases, the J end by 4 bases, with 21 bases between. The CDR3 extends over 17 amino acids. CDR3 sequence: CAISENPVRKSVYGYTF. The CDR3 nucleotides read TGTGCCATCAGTGAAAATCCAGTCAGAAAATCAGTCTATGGCTACACCTTC.

The table lists this clonotype with many counts. The V call is TRBV5-1, the J call TRBJ2-2; weak D call: TRBD2 (6 bases). CDR3 length: 13 residues. Trimming pared 4 bases from V and 6 bases from J, leaving 10 bases between. Per the germline V gene, CDR1 is SGHRS and CDR2 is YFSETQ. DNA for the CDR3: TGCGCCAGCAGCGTCGGGAGTTCCGGGGAGCTGTTTTTT. This codes for CASSVGSSGELFF.

This clonotype occurred many times. V is TRBV25-1 and J is TRBJ2-5, with 11 bases lining up with TRBD1. The CDR3 has 16 amino acids. Germline CDR1 and CDR2: MGHDK and SYGVNS. V lost 6 bases and J lost 9; bases outside the gene matches: 15. CDR3 protein: CASRGPRGQGAMAQYF. In DNA, the CDR3 is TGTGCCAGCAGAGGGCCAAGAGGACAGGGGGCAATGGCCCAGTACTTC.

V usage is TRBV28 and J usage is TRBJ2-3; TRBD1 agrees at 7 bases. In germline, CDR1 is MDHEN, CDR2 SYDVKM. Germline trimming cut 7 bases from V and 1 base from J; bases unmatched to any gene: 8. The CDR3 has 15 amino acids. The CDR3 nucleotides read TGTGCCAGCATAAGACAGGGTGAGGGCACAGATACGCAGTATTTT. Translation: CASIRQGEGTDTQYF.

This clonotype was counted many times. The chain recombines TRBV20-1 with TRBJ1-1; no clear D. This CDR3 has 11 residues. The ends were cut back, 6 bases at V and 3 bases at J, with 8 bases in the middle. Looked up from germline, CDR1 is DFQATT and CDR2 is SNEGSKA (reference sequence). CDR3 in amino acids: CSANRDTEAFF. CDR3 DNA sequence: TGCAGTGCCAACCGCGACACTGAAGCTTTCTTT.

The CDR3 nucleotides read TGTGCCAGCAGCCAAGGGGCCCGCGCGGGCTACACCTTC. Translating gives CASSQGARAGYTF. V usage is TRBV14 and J usage is TRBJ1-2, with D unresolved. Germline loops: CDR1 SGHDN, CDR2 FVKESK. Between the trimmed V and J ends, which lost 1 base and 8 bases, there was a span of 11 bases. There are 13 residues in the CDR3.

This clonotype was found a few times. The rearrangement uses TRBV18 and TRBJ2-2; no definite D call. V lost 0 bases and J lost 1, with 9 bases in between. Germline V gene data show CDR1 as KGHSH and CDR2 as LQKENI. The CDR3 is made up of 16 amino acids. CDR3 sequence (DNA): TGTGCCAGCTCACCACCGAATAGGAGGAACACCGGGGAGCTGTTTTTT. Translation gives CASSPPNRRNTGELFF.

This clonotype occurred many times. The J gene is TRBJ2-1, the V gene TRBV10-1, with D possibly being TRBD2 (7 bases). The CDR3 totals 12 residues. CDR1 and CDR2 from the germline V gene are WNHNN and SYGVQD (reference sequence). The ends were cut back, 6 bases at V and 7 bases at J, with 10 bases in the middle. CDR3 in DNA: TGCGCCAGCAGCGGGGGGCGGAATGAGCAGTTCTTC. This encodes CASSGGRNEQFF.